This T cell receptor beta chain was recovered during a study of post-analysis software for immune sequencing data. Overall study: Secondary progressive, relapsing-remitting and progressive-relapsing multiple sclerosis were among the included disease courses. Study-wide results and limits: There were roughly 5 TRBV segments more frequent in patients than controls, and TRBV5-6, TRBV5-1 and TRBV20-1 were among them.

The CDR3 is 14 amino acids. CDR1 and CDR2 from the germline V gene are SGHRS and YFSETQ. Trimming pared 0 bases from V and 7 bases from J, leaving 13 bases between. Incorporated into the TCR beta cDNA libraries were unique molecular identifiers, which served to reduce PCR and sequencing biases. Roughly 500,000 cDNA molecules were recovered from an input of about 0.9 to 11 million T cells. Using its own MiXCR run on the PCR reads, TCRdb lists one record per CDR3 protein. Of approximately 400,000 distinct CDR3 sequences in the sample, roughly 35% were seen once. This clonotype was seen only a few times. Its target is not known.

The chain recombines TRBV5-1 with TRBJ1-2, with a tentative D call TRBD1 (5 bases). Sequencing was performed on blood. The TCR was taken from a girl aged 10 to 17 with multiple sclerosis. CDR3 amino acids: CASSLVAGKGGYTF. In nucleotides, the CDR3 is TGCGCCAGCAGCTTGGTGGCAGGGAAAGGTGGCTACACCTTC.